The 3 T cell receptor beta chains in this list originate from one sample, sequenced in a study of blood T cell repertoires in COVID-19. Sequenced by immunoSEQ multiplex PCR; TCRdb stores in-frame clones only, minus some. The sample consists of under 400,000 clones, roughly nine tenths of them appearing once. The sequencing input was peripheral blood. The receptors were sampled from a woman aged 60-75 years with COVID-19, enrolled during active disease.

The rearrangement links TRBV7-9 to TRBJ1-6; TRBD1 aligns across 8 bases. The CDR3 runs to 18 residues. CDR1 and CDR2 from the germline V gene are SEHNR and FQNEAQ (reference sequence). The J segment lost 8 bases and the V segment lost 5 bases, leaving 17 bases of the junction unmatched. CDR3 residues: CASSRYLGTGGLDSPLHF. As DNA, the CDR3 is TGTGCCAGCAGCCGATATTTGGGGACAGGAGGTTTGGATTCACCCCTCCACTTT.

CDR3 residues: CASSGTDSYNSPLHF. Here the CDR3 DNA reads TGTGCCAGCAGCGGGACAGACTCCTATAATTCACCCCTCCACTTT. The V and J genes are TRBV2 and TRBJ1-6, with 7 bases lining up with TRBD1. Trimming removed 6 bases from V and 0 bases from J; junction bases left unmatched: 2. Germline V lookup: CDR1 SNHLY, CDR2 FYNNEI. This CDR3 contains 15 residues.

As for this clone: Other DNA sequences within the sample encode an identical CDR3. The chain employs TRBV18 and TRBJ1-5; TRBD1 matches at 8 bases. The CDR3 extends over 15 amino acids. CDR1 is KGHSH, CDR2 LQKENI, per germline. The V segment lost 2 bases and the J segment 2 bases; nucleotides outside the gene matches: 2. The CDR3 nucleotides are TGTGCCAGCTCACCAACAGGGGGGGGCAATCAGCCCCAGCATTTT. Translating it yields CASSPTGGGNQPQHF.